This is a list of T cell receptor beta chains from one sample in a study of blood T cell repertoires in COVID-19. Here immunoSEQ multiplex PCR was the method, and the copy in TCRdb shows in-frame clones only, minus some. The sample lists fewer than 400,000 clones, around nine tenths occurring once. Sequenced sample: PBMCs or T cells enriched from blood (not recorded which). These TCRs come from a young woman who had been exposed to COVID-19. Both conserved end residues are part of each CDR3. Size values are once, few and many counts, or a class for expanded clones, and some rows have none.

size,J,V,CDR3
NA,TRBJ1-2,TRBV4-1,CASSQDNTYRDGYTF
NA,TRBJ1-5,TRBV2,CASKLGAQPQHF
NA,TRBJ1-6,TRBV6-2/TRBV6-3,CASSYSKFGHSNSPLHF
NA,TRBJ1-2,TRBV19,CASTWDRGFYGYTF
NA,TRBJ1-1,TRBV5-1,CASSPTGLTEAFF
NA,TRBJ1-2,TRBV6-5,CASSYSGGLYGYTF
NA,TRBJ1-2,TRBV11-2,CASSLQGIYGYTF
few,TRBJ2-1,TRBV6-1,CASSDLSPVRFF
NA,TRBJ2-7,TRBV6-5,CASSDSGGSTYEQYF
NA,TRBJ1-2,TRBV7-9,CASSFLPLDYGYTF
NA,TRBJ2-7,TRBV27,CASSRRGPPMSYEQYF
NA,TRBJ1-1,TRBV11-2,CASSFDRGNTEAFF
NA,TRBJ1-2,TRBV19,CASSIKGQGGYGYTF
once,TRBJ1-3,TRBV11-3,CASSEAGDREPVNSGNTIYF
few,TRBJ2-1,TRBV4-3,CASSQGTGDHNEQFF
NA,TRBJ2-2,TRBV9,CASSVQAGPNTGELFF
NA,TRBJ1-5,TRBV19,CASKDTAQQPQHF
NA,TRBJ1-2,TRBV24-1,CASRRDRETYGYTF
NA,TRBJ2-7,TRBV6-6,CASSRDTPRGYEQYF
NA,TRBJ1-1,TRBV7-9,CASSLSPTREAFF
once,TRBJ2-7,TRBV9,CASSTQQGVGEQYF
NA,TRBJ2-5,TRBV27,CASSLSASGGGRETQYF
NA,TRBJ1-2,TRBV7-3,CASSLFTNGGYTF
NA,TRBJ1-3,TRBV4-2,CASSLDRGNTIYF
NA,TRBJ2-1,TRBV4-2,CASSPGVTGGLYNEQFF
NA,TRBJ1-2,TRBV14,CASSQAGQGPSGYTF
NA,TRBJ2-3,TRBV5-1,CASTVGGRAEDTQYF
NA,TRBJ2-1,TRBV5-4,CASSPTGDSYNEQFF
NA,TRBJ1-2,TRBV5-1,CASMGQDNYGYTF
NA,TRBJ2-3,TRBV5-1,CASSPGSPRDTQYF
NA,TRBJ1-6,TRBV19,CASSASGTGPSPLHF
NA,TRBJ2-5,TRBV5-4,CASSSKGGRETQYF
once,TRBJ1-2,TRBV5-4,CASSLARQGAWGYTF
NA,TRBJ2-2,TRBV6-5,CASRPYRGTGELFF
NA,TRBJ1-2,TRBV12-3/TRBV12-4,CASSFLVSYGYTF
NA,TRBJ1-2,TRBV9,CASSVAQNYGYTF
NA,TRBJ1-5,TRBV5-4,CASSLGGNLDQPQHF
NA,TRBJ1-3,TRBV7-9,CASSLEQGDTIYF
NA,TRBJ1-2,TRBV3-1/TRBV3-2,CASSQDPNARGGYGYTF
NA,TRBJ2-5,TRBV2,CASSEDRVWQETQYF
NA,TRBJ1-1,TRBV24-1,CATSDQGISKAFF
NA,TRBJ1-4,TRBV10-3,CAISTGVGANEKLFF
NA,TRBJ1-3,TRBV29-1,CSVEDLSSDSIFSGNTIYF
NA,TRBJ1-2,TRBV29-1,CSGGDTYGYTF
NA,TRBJ1-3,TRBV19,CASSIVAAYSGNTIYF
many,TRBJ1-1,TRBV7-3,CASSLTGQMNTEAFF
NA,TRBJ1-4,TRBV7-9,CASSLAGLNEKLFF
NA,TRBJ1-5,TRBV7-2,CASSFGTGRYQPQHF